One sample yielded the 8 T cell receptor beta chains listed below, sequenced in a study of circulating CD8 cells and anti-PD-1 response in melanoma. TCR libraries were prepared from roughly 15 ng of total RNA with the QIAseq Immune Repertoire TCR panel. Each CDR3 protein is one row after TCRdb ran MiXCR on the reads. The sample lists some 420 distinct CDR3 sequences, roughly 6.5% occurring once. Four subsets defined by PD-1 and/or TIGIT were sorted from live CD3+CD8+TCRalphabeta+ cells. Material: CD8+ T cells from PBMCs, obtained at baseline or after one month of anti-PD-1 therapy (not recorded which). The origin of the receptors is a human donor with melanoma.

By proportion, this clonotype is large. This chain's CDR3 is CASSLVFRGRDTEAFF. CDR3 in DNA: TGTGCCAGCAGCTTAGTTTTCAGGGGGCGGGACACTGAAGCTTTCTTT. The chain combines TRBV7-6 with TRBJ1-1; 8 bases agree with TRBD1. The CDR3 is made up of 16 amino acids. With V trimmed by 1 base and J by 3 bases, 7 bases remained unmatched. Germline CDR1 is SGHVS and CDR2 is FNYEAQ.

A word on this clonotype: This likely traces to a read error, being one base from a far larger clone. V usage is TRBV27 and J usage is TRBJ2-1, with D possibly called TRBD1 or TRBD2 (5 bases each). Germline V CDR1 and CDR2: MNHEY, SMNVEV (reference sequence). This CDR3 contains 15 residues. CDR3 in DNA: TGTGCCAGCAGTTCAACCGGGACCTACGGCGAGACCCAGCACTTC. Translating gives CASSSTGTYGETQHF.

This clonotype is medium-sized within its sample. The chain couples TRBV29-1 to TRBJ2-7; D is perhaps TRBD2 (5 bases). Germline CDR1 and CDR2: SQVTM and ANQGSEA. This CDR3 has 14 residues. The V gene lost 0 bases and the J gene lost 2 bases, with 11 bases spanning the gap. CDR3 amino acids: CSVEDGDGTYEQYF. The CDR3 nucleotides read TGCAGCGTTGAAGACGGGGATGGAACCTACGAGCAGTACTTC.

This clonotype qualifies as medium-sized (0.01 to 0.1%). This chain connects TRBV20-1 to TRBJ2-7; weak D call: TRBD1 (6 bases). CDR1 and CDR2 (germline): DFQATT, SNEGSKA (reference sequence). With 2 bases removed from V and 0 bases from J, the gap between germline ends came to 14 bases. The CDR3 has 15 residues. CDR3 DNA sequence: TGCAGTGCTAGAAGTTCCGGGACACCCTCCTACGAGCAGTACTTC. This translates into CSARSSGTPSYEQYF.

This clonotype qualifies as hyperexpanded. V and J are TRBV7-2 and TRBJ2-1; D unresolved. Germline CDR1 SGHTA, CDR2 FQGNSA. The CDR3 is 15 amino acids. Trimming removed 1 base from V and 2 bases from J, with 9 bases in between. This CDR3 is CASSLDGSTYNEQFF. CDR3 in DNA: TGTGCCAGCAGCTTAGACGGGTCAACCTACAATGAGCAGTTCTTC.

By share, this clonotype counts as medium-sized. This chain joins TRBV7-2 and TRBJ1-5; no definite D call. The CDR3 spans 12 residues. Trimming cost V 0 bases and J 9 bases, with 6 bases left between them. Germline CDR1 reads SGHTA; CDR2 reads FQGNSA. CDR3 region: CASSLALGPQHF. The CDR3 bases are TGTGCCAGCAGCTTAGCGCTGGGGCCCCAGCATTTT.

This clonotype counts as medium-sized. The chain recombines TRBV2 with TRBJ2-5, with 11 bases lining up with TRBD2. The CDR3 runs 16 residues. V lost 3 bases, J lost 2 bases, and 5 bases stayed unmatched. The V gene's germline CDR1 is SNHLY and CDR2 FYNNEI. DNA for the CDR3: TGTGCCAGCAGTGACGCACTAGCGGGGGAACAAGAGACCCAGTACTTC. Its protein is CASSDALAGEQETQYF. The entire variable domain, with the rest obtained from reference TRBV2 and TRBJ2-5, is as follows: EPEVTQTPSHQVTQMGQEVILRCVPISNHLYFYWYRQILGQKVEFLVSFYNNEISEKSEIFDDQFSVERPDGSNFTLKIRSTKLEDSAMYFCASSDALAGEQETQYFGPGTRLLVL.

By sample share, this clonotype is medium-sized. The chain has TRBV19 and TRBJ2-2, with a tentative D call TRBD1 (5 bases). CDR3 length: 13 amino acids. Germline values: CDR1 LNHDA, CDR2 SQIVND (reference sequence). V was cut by 6 bases and J by 4 bases, with 9 bases left in between. CDR3 loop: CASSPGPTGELFF. CDR3 bases: TGTGCCAGTAGCCCAGGGCCCACCGGGGAGCTGTTTTTT. The entire variable domain, with the rest obtained from reference TRBV19 and TRBJ2-2, is as follows: DGGITQSPKYLFRKEGQNVTLSCEQNLNHDAMYWYRQDPGQGLRLIYYSQIVNDFQKGDIAEGYSVSREKKESFPLTVTSAQKNPTAFYLCASSPGPTGELFFGEGSRLTVL.